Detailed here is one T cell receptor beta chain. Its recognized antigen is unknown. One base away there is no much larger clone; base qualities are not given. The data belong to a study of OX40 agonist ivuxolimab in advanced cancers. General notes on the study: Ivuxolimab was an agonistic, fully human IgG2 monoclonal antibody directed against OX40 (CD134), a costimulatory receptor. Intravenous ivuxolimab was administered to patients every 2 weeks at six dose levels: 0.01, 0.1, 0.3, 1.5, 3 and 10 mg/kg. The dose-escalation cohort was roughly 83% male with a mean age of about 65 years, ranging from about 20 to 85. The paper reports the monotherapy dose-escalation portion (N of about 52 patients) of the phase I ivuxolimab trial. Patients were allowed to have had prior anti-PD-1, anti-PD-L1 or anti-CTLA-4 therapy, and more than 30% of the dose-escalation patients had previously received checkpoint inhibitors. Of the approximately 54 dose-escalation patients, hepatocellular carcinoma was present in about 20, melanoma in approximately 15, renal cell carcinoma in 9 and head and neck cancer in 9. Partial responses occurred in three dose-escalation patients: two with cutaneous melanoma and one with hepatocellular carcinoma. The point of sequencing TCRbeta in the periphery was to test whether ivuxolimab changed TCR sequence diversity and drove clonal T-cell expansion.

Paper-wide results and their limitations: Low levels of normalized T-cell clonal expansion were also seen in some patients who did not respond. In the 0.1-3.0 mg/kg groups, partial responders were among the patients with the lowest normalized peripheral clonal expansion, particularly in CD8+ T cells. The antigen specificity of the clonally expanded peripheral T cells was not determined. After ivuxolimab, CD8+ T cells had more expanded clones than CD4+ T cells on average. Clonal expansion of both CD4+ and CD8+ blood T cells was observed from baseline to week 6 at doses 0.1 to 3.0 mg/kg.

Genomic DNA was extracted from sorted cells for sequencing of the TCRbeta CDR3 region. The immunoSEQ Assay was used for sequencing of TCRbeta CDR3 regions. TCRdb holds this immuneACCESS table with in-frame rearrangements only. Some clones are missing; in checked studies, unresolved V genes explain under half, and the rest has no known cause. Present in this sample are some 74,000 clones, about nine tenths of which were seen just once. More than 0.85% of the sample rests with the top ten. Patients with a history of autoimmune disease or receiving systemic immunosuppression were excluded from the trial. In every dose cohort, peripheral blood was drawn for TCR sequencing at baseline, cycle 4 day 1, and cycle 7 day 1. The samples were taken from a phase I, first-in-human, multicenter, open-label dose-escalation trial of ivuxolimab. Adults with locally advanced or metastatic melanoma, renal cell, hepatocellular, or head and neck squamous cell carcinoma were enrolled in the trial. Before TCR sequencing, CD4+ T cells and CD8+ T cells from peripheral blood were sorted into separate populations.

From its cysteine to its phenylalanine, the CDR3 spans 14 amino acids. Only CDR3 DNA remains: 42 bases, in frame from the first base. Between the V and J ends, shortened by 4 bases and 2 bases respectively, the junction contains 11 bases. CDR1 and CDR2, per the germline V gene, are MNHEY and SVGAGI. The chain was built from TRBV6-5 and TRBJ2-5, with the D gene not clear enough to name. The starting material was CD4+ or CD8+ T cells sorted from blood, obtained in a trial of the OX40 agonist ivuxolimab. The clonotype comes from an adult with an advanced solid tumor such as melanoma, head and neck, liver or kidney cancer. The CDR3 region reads CASSLTVGQETQYF. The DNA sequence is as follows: TGTGCCAGCAGTTTAACTGTGGGGCAAGAGACCCAGTACTTC.